The 27 T cell receptor beta chains below were found in one sample sequenced in a study of T cells after yellow fever vaccination. TCRdb passed the 5' RACE reads through MiXCR, listing each CDR3 protein once. The sample lists under 500,000 distinct CDR3 sequences; over 15% were seen once. Source: PBMCs, taken before the yellow fever booster vaccination. The receptors were gathered from a young man who received the YFV17D yellow fever vaccine.

The table lists this clonotype with a few counts. The rearrangement links TRBV5-1 to TRBJ2-3; TRBD1 agrees at 7 bases. The CDR3 has 13 amino acids. The trim removed 4 bases at V and 4 bases at J, leaving 3 bases unmatched. Germline V CDR1 and CDR2: SGHRS, YFSETQ. The CDR3 reads CASSGTDADTQYF. DNA of the CDR3: TGCGCCAGCAGCGGGACAGACGCAGATACGCAGTATTTT.

This clonotype was detected only a few times. The chain carries TRBV20-1 and TRBJ2-5; 10 bases fit TRBD2. Germline values: CDR1 DFQATT, CDR2 SNEGSKA (reference sequence). After removal of 4 bases from V and 0 bases from J, the junction contained 2 bases not matched to a gene. The CDR3 extends over 14 amino acids. DNA of the CDR3: TGCAGTGCTATTAGCGGGGGGCACCAAGAGACCCAGTACTTC. Amino acid sequence: CSAISGGHQETQYF.

This clonotype was counted a few times. This chain joins TRBV20-1 and TRBJ2-5; 16 bases match TRBD2. Germline trimming cut 7 bases from V and 5 bases from J; bases unmatched to any gene: 4. Germline assignment: CDR1 DFQATT and CDR2 SNEGSKA (reference sequence). The CDR3 sequence is 14 residues long. The CDR3 DNA is TGCAGTGGAGGGACTAGCGGGGGGGCCGAGACCCAGTACTTC. Its translation is CSGGTSGGAETQYF.

The genes are TRBV7-2 and TRBJ1-6; 7 nucleotides align to TRBD1. Germline CDR1 is SGHTA and CDR2 is FQGNSA. The CDR3 totals 13 residues. The ends lost 8 bases at V and 7 bases at J; junction bases unmatched: 5. CDR3 DNA sequence: TGTGCCAGCGACAGGGACGGCAATTCACCCCTCCACTTT. Amino acids: CASDRDGNSPLHF.

The sample holds a few counts of this clonotype. The CDR3 DNA reads as TGTGCCAGCAGCTTAGGATGGGTTGAGCAGTTCTTC. It codes for CASSLGWVEQFF. The V gene is TRBV7-2, the J gene TRBJ2-1; no reliable D call. Germline V CDR1 and CDR2: SGHTA, FQGNSA. The CDR3 covers 12 residues. V shed 1 base and J shed 9 bases, with 7 bases lying between them.

In its sample, this clonotype was seen a few times. The J gene is TRBJ1-3, the V gene TRBV20-1; D call uncertain. The CDR3 covers 15 residues. Germline V CDR1 and CDR2: DFQATT, SNEGSKA (reference sequence). Trimming took 1 base from V and 0 from J, leaving 10 bases between them. CDR3 sequence: CSARAVGFSGNTIYF. The CDR3 bases are TGCAGTGCTAGAGCCGTGGGGTTCTCTGGAAACACCATATATTTT.

This clonotype appeared a few times. The chain employs TRBV29-1 and TRBJ2-5; D is possibly TRBD1 or TRBD2 (6 bases each). Germline assignment: CDR1 SQVTM and CDR2 ANQGSEA. This CDR3 has 12 amino acids. V shed 8 bases and J shed 4 bases, with 14 bases lying between them. In DNA, the CDR3 is TGCAGCTCGGGGGACACCACAGAGACCCAGTACTTC. It specifies CSSGDTTETQYF.

This clonotype was detected a few times. The chain is built from TRBV20-1 and TRBJ1-2; 10 nucleotides match TRBD1. V lost 3 bases to trimming and J lost 2 bases; unmatched junction nucleotides: 6. In germline, CDR1 is DFQATT, CDR2 SNEGSKA (reference sequence). This CDR3 has 15 residues. The CDR3 DNA sequence: TGCAGTGCTAGCTTCCGGGACAGGGGAAACTATGGCTACACCTTC. Protein sequence: CSASFRDRGNYGYTF.

This clonotype occurred a few times. The genes are TRBV18 and TRBJ1-5; 11 bases align to TRBD1. The CDR3 loop spans 16 amino acids. Germline lookup yields CDR1 KGHSH and CDR2 LQKENI. The V and J ends lost 5 bases and 7 bases, in that order; junction bases with no gene match: 10. Written as DNA, the CDR3 is TGTGCCAGCTCAGGGACAGGGGGTCGTTTCGACCAGCCCCAGCATTTT. This translates into CASSGTGGRFDQPQHF.

The CDR3: CASSQDPGGYEQYF. Here the CDR3 DNA reads TGCGCCAGCAGCCAAGATCCGGGGGGCTACGAGCAGTACTTC. The chain recombines TRBV4-1 with TRBJ2-7; 7 nucleotides align to TRBD2. This CDR3 has 14 residues. Trimming cost V 0 bases and J 3 bases; bases outside gene matches: 2. The V gene's germline CDR1 is MGHRA and CDR2 YSYEKL.

This rearrangement joins TRBV18 to TRBJ2-3; D remains unclear. The CDR3 sequence is 14 residues long. Germline V gene data show CDR1 as KGHSH and CDR2 as LQKENI. The V end lost 3 bases, the J end lost 1 base, and 8 bases lay between the germline ends. In nucleotides, the CDR3 is TGTGCCAGCTCACCTCGCGCCCGCACAGATACGCAGTATTTT. Translating gives CASSPRARTDTQYF. Together with reference TRBV18 and TRBJ2-3, the CDR3 gives the full variable domain: NAGVMQNPRHLVRRRGQEARLRCSPMKGHSHVYWYRQLPEEGLKFMVYLQKENIIDESGMPKERFSAEFPKEGPSILRIQQVVRGDSAAYFCASSPRARTDTQYFGPGTRLTVL.

V usage is TRBV7-2 and J usage is TRBJ2-7; tentatively, D is TRBD1 (5 bases). The V gene's germline CDR1 is SGHTA and CDR2 FQGNSA. Trimming removed 5 bases from V and 2 bases from J, with 13 bases in between. This CDR3 comprises 14 residues. CDR3 in amino acids: CASSQIDRTYEQYF. DNA of the CDR3: TGTGCCAGCAGCCAGATTGACAGAACCTACGAGCAGTACTTC.

The table lists this clonotype with a few counts. The chain combines TRBV7-2 with TRBJ2-2; maybe TRBD1 (6 bases). Trimming took 6 bases from V and 4 from J, leaving 12 bases between them. Germline V CDR1 and CDR2: SGHTA, FQGNSA. This CDR3 region has 14 residues. The CDR3: CASSYEGGTGELFF. In DNA form, the CDR3 reads TGTGCCAGCAGTTACGAAGGGGGCACCGGGGAGCTGTTTTTT.

The J gene is TRBJ1-2, the V gene TRBV4-3, with a possible D match to TRBD1 (6 bases). Germline lookup yields CDR1 LGHNA and CDR2 YSLEER. The V and J ends lost 0 bases and 8 bases respectively, with 13 bases between them. The CDR3 is 14 amino acids. The CDR3 DNA follows: TGCGCCAGCAGCCAAGAACAGGGTATGGGAGGCTACACCTTC. Protein: CASSQEQGMGGYTF.

V usage is TRBV6-2 or TRBV6-3 and J usage is TRBJ1-1, with unresolved D. Germline values: CDR1 MNHEY, CDR2 SVGEGT. This CDR3 region has 15 residues. The V and J ends lost 3 bases and 3 bases respectively, with 14 bases between them. The CDR3 protein is CASSYRRTSYTEAFF. The CDR3 region has the DNA TGTGCCAGCAGTTATCGGAGGACTAGTTACACTGAAGCTTTCTTT.

J is TRBJ2-3 and V is TRBV6-2 or TRBV6-3, with D uncertain. V was clipped by 2 bases and J by 8 bases, with 20 bases between them. The V gene's germline CDR1 is MNHEY and CDR2 SVGEGT. CDR3 size: 16 residues. CDR3 sequence (DNA): TGTGCCAGCAGTTACAAGTCCGCGACCCCGTACGGTACGCAGTATTTT. Its protein product is CASSYKSATPYGTQYF.

This clonotype has only a few counts. V gene TRBV30 combines with J gene TRBJ2-7; the D gene is possibly TRBD2 (6 bases). CDR1 and CDR2 from the germline V gene are GTSNPN and SVGIG (reference sequence). Trimming left V 1 base short and J 3 bases short, with 10 bases between. The length of the CDR3 is 13 residues. CDR3 sequence: CAWSAGTYYEQYF. CDR3 sequence (DNA): TGTGCCTGGAGTGCCGGGACTTACTACGAGCAGTACTTC.

This sequence joins TRBV12-3 or TRBV12-4 and TRBJ1-2; 9 bases are a match to TRBD1. CDR3 length: 17 residues. With V trimmed by 8 bases and J by 3 bases, 16 bases remained unmatched. CDR3: CASLPGTGTAVDYGYTF. DNA for the CDR3: TGTGCCAGCCTCCCGGGGACAGGGACCGCGGTGGACTATGGCTACACCTTC.

This rearrangement joins TRBV6-5 to TRBJ2-3; perhaps D is TRBD1 or TRBD2 (6 bases each). This CDR3 spans 16 amino acids. Germline V CDR1 and CDR2: MNHEY, SVGAGI. V shed 0 bases and J shed 1 base, with 11 bases lying between them. CDR3 sequence reads: CASSYSVGGRTDTQYF. In DNA form, the CDR3 reads TGTGCCAGCAGTTACTCGGTGGGGGGCCGCACAGATACGCAGTATTTT.

The V call is TRBV4-3, the J call TRBJ2-7; D is perhaps TRBD1 (8 bases). The CDR3 has 15 residues. From germline, CDR1 is LGHNA and CDR2 YSLEER. Trimming took off 3 bases at V and 3 bases at J, with 15 bases between the two ends. CDR3 coding DNA: TGCGCCAGCAGCCAGGGGGGGACAGGATACTACGAGCAGTACGTC. This codes for CASSQGGTGYYEQYV.

The chain joins TRBV10-3 to TRBJ2-3; 10 bases line up with TRBD1. Losses at the gene ends were 6 bases for V and 4 bases for J; bases not matched to a gene: 4. In germline, CDR1 is ENHRY, CDR2 SYGVKD. CDR3 length equals 14 residues. The CDR3 bases are TGTGCCATCAGACCCGGACAGGGGGCAGATACGCAGTATTTT. Encoded protein: CAIRPGQGADTQYF.

This chain uses TRBV4-3 with TRBJ2-1, with TRBD1 matching over 7 bases. V gave up 6 bases and J gave up 4 bases; unmatched junction bases: 9. The CDR3 contains 15 residues. CDR1 and CDR2 (germline): LGHNA, YSLEER. CDR3 sequence reads: CASRAGTASYNEQFF. CDR3 nucleotide sequence: TGCGCCAGCAGGGCCGGGACAGCGTCTTACAATGAGCAGTTCTTC.

The V gene is TRBV11-1, the J gene TRBJ2-3; TRBD1 might be the D (6 bases). There are 17 residues in the CDR3. The germline V and J ends were trimmed by 0 bases and 6 bases, with 19 bases remaining between them. Germline loops: CDR1 SGHAT, CDR2 FQDESV (reference sequence). The CDR3 loop reads CASSLAGRGQGRDTQYF. As DNA, the CDR3 is TGTGCCAGCAGCTTAGCGGGACGCGGGCAGGGGCGGGATACGCAGTATTTT.

This clonotype came up a few times. The genes are TRBV24-1 and TRBJ2-7; a weak D match, TRBD2 (5 bases). This CDR3 comprises 15 residues. V lost 0 bases to trimming and J lost 2 bases, with 10 bases between them. From germline, CDR1 is KGHDR and CDR2 SFDVKD. In DNA form, the CDR3 reads TGTGCCACCAGTGATTTGCAGACGGGGACCTACGAGCAGTACGTC. Residues: CATSDLQTGTYEQYV.

The V gene is TRBV11-1, the J gene TRBJ1-1, with D possibly being TRBD1 (6 bases). V gave up 7 bases and J gave up 5 bases, with 26 bases separating them. Germline CDR1 SGHAT, CDR2 FQDESV (reference sequence). The CDR3 extends over 17 amino acids. The CDR3 DNA follows: TGTGCCAGCACCGATTTCGGGGGGCGCGGAGCGGGGACTGAAGCTTTCTTT. Translation: CASTDFGGRGAGTEAFF.

V is TRBV10-3 and J is TRBJ2-5, with 10 bases matching TRBD2. The CDR3 has 15 residues. The germline V gene has CDR1 ENHRY and CDR2 SYGVKD. The junction had 6 bases not matched to a gene; V was cut back by 4 bases and J by 4 bases. CDR3 sequence reads: CAISGQLAGPETQYF. In DNA form, the CDR3 reads TGTGCCATCAGTGGCCAACTAGCGGGGCCAGAGACCCAGTACTTC.

The J gene is TRBJ2-2, the V gene TRBV11-1; D remains unclear. V was trimmed by 3 bases and J by 3 bases, leaving 5 bases between them. The CDR3 consists of 13 residues. The germline V gene has CDR1 SGHAT and CDR2 FQDESV (reference sequence). The chain's CDR3 is CASSFPYTGELFF. The CDR3 DNA follows: TGTGCCAGCAGCTTCCCCTACACCGGGGAGCTGTTTTTT.